This TCR beta chain was retrieved from a study of identical twins. A universal primer site was added by template switching, and unique molecular identifiers were carried by the cDNA. TCRdb processed the 5' RACE reads anew with MiXCR; each CDR3 protein has one entry. Of approximately 190,000 distinct CDR3 sequences detected, about a sixth appear once; the ten largest clones hold 35% to 45%. J was trimmed by 2 bases and V by 3 bases; bases with no gene match: 4. The CDR3 contains 15 residues. Germline V gene data show CDR1 as MNHEY and CDR2 as SVGAGI. This same sample was also part of a study on T cells expressing NK-cell markers. As reported in that work: Sequencing of TCR beta repertoires drew on sorted CD3+CD56+NKG2C+, CD3+CD56+NKG2C- and CD3+CD56-NKG2C+ T cells.

The sample was CD8+ T cells sorted from blood. This sequence was found in a woman aged 18-35 years in good health. The chain uses TRBV6-5 and TRBJ2-7; TRBD1 matches at 10 bases. The CDR3 spells CASSYGGTGAYEQYF. CDR3 DNA sequence: TGTGCCAGCAGTTATGGAGGGACAGGGGCCTACGAGCAGTACTTC.